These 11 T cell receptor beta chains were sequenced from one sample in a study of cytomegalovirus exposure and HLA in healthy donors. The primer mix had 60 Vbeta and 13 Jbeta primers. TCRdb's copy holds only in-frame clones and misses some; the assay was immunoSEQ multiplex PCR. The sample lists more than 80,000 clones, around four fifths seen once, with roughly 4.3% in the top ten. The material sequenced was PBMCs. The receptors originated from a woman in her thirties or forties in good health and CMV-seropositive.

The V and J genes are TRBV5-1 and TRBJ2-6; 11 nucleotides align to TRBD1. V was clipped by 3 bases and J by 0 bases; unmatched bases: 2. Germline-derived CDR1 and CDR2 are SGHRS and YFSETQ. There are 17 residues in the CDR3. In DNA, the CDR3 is TGCGCCAGCAGCTGGGGGACAGGGGGCTCTGGGGCCAACGTCCTGACTTTC. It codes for CASSWGTGGSGANVLTF.

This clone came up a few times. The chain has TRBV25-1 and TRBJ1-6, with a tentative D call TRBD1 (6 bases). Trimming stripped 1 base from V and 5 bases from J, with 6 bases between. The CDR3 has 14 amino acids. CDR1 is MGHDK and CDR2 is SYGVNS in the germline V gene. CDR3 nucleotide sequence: TGTGCCAGCAGTGAATCAGGGGATAATTCACCCCTCCACTTT. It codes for CASSESGDNSPLHF.

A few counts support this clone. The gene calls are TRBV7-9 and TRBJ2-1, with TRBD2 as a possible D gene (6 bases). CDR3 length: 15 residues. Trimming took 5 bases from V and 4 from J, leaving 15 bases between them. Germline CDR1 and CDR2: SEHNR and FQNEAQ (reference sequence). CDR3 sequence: CASSPGGRPYNEQFF. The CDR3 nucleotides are TGTGCCAGCAGCCCCGGGGGAAGACCGTACAATGAGCAGTTCTTC.

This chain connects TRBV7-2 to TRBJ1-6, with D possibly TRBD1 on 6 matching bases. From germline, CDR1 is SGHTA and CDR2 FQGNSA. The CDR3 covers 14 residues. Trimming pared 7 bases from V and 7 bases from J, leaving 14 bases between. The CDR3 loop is CASTMGQGNSPLHF. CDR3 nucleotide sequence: TGTGCCAGCACCATGGGGCAGGGGAATTCACCCCTCCACTTT.

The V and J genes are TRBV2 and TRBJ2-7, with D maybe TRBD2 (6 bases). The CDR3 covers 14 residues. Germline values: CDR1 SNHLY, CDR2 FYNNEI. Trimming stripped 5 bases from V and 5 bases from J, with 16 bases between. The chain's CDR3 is CASSRTIPRDEQYF. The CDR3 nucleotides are TGTGCCAGCAGTCGGACTATACCCCGGGACGAGCAGTACTTC.

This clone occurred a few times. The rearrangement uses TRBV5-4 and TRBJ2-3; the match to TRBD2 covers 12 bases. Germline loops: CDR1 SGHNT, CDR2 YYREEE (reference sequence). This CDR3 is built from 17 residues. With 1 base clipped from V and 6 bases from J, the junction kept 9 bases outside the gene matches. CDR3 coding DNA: TGTGCCAGCAGCTTGCCCCAGACTAGCGGGAGTATGGATACGCAGTATTTT. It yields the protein CASSLPQTSGSMDTQYF.

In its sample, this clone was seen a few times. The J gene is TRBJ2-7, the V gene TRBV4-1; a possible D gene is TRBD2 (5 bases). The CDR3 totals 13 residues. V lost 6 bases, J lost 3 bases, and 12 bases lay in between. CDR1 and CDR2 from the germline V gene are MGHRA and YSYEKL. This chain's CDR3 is CASRDSGGYEQYF. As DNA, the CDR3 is TGCGCCAGCAGGGACTCCGGTGGCTACGAGCAGTACTTC.

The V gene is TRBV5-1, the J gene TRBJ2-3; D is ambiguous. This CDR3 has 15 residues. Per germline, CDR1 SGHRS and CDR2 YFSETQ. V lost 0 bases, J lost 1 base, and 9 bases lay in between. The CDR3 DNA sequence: TGCGCCAGCAGCTTGGGCAGGTCTGGCACAGATACGCAGTATTTT. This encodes CASSLGRSGTDTQYF.

CDR3 sequence reads: CASSQSEAGETQYF. In nucleotides, the CDR3 is TGCGCCAGCAGCCAAAGTGAGGCGGGAGAGACCCAGTACTTC. The rearrangement joins TRBV4-1 to TRBJ2-5; weak D call: TRBD2 (5 bases). Germline CDR1 and CDR2: MGHRA and YSYEKL. The CDR3 contains 14 residues. V lost 2 bases and J lost 4, with 11 bases in between.

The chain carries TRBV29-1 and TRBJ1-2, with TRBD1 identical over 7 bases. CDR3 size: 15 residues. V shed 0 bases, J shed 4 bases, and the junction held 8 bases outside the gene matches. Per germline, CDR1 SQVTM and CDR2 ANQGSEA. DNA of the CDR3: TGCAGCGTTGAAGAGGGACAGCCAGGGGCCTATGGCTACACCTTC. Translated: CSVEEGQPGAYGYTF.

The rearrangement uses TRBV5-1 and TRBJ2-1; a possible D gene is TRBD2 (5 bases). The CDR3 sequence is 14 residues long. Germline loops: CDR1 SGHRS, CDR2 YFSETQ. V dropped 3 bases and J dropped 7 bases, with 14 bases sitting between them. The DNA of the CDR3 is TGCGCCAGCAGCTCCAGTGCTTCGGGGAATGAGCAGTTCTTC. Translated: CASSSSASGNEQFF.